The sequence of this T cell receptor beta chain was determined in a study of T cells in Graves' hyperthyroidism and ophthalmopathy. Study results and caveats: Ophthalmopathy could be told apart from stable hyperthyroidism with a 13 V-J model.

The CDR3 spans 16 residues. From germline, CDR1 is SGHRS and CDR2 YFSETQ. With 0 bases removed from V and 10 bases from J, the gap between germline ends came to 17 bases. RNA transcripts gave rise to amplified TCR beta CDR3 regions. The TCR CDR3 was amplified in a first-round RT-PCR using the HTBI primer set. TCRdb ran MiXCR on the multiplex PCR reads and lists one entry per CDR3 protein. The sample includes hundreds of thousands of distinct CDR3 sequences, under 15% of them seen just once. This clonotype has at least ten counts. Its specificity is unknown. Material: blood. This sequence was found in a man aged 18 to 29 with Graves' ophthalmopathy. The rearrangement uses TRBV5-1 and TRBJ1-6; tentatively, D is TRBD1 (6 bases). The chain's CDR3 is CASSLAAAGDMSPLHF. The DNA for the CDR3 is TGCGCCAGCAGCTTGGCCGCGGCAGGGGATATGTCACCCCTCCACTTT.